This T cell receptor (beta chain) was sequenced for a study of T cells after yellow fever vaccination. Study-wide context: Fractions of limited cellularity were prepared by means of SMART-Seq v4 Ultra Low Input.

Broader study findings: FACS-sorted repertoires could harbor abundant contaminating bulk-population clonotypes. Though weaker, the secondary response peaked faster, on day 5 versus 15.

This clonotype has a count of ten or more. Its antigen is currently unknown. A 5'RACE template-switching step, the method used to make TCR cDNA, added a universal primer site and UMIs. TCRdb independently ran MiXCR on the 5' RACE reads; one entry per CDR3 protein. The table includes more than 450,000 distinct CDR3 sequences, less than 25% detected once. The germline V gene has CDR1 SGHTA and CDR2 FQGNSA. This CDR3 is built from 15 residues. Trimming cost V 2 bases and J 4 bases, with 15 bases left between them. The chain links TRBV7-2 to TRBJ2-7; TRBD1 might be the D (6 bases). This receptor was taken from a man aged 18-30 years who received the YFV17D yellow fever vaccine. The specimen was PBMCs, collected about 21 days after the first yellow fever vaccination. CDR3: CASSLLPGQPYEQYF. The CDR3, as DNA: TGTGCCAGCAGCTTACTCCCTGGACAGCCTTACGAGCAGTACTTC.